One and the same sample provided the 21 T cell receptor beta chains below, sequenced in a study of identical twins' blood T cells. One entry per CDR3 protein results from TCRdb running MiXCR on the 5' RACE reads. Here the sample spans 300,000 to 450,000 distinct CDR3 sequences, around 30% being singletons. Sequencing was carried out using PBMCs. These receptors originate from a woman aged 18 to 50 in good health.

The chain couples TRBV7-9 to TRBJ1-1, with D tentatively TRBD1 (5 bases). Germline CDR1 SEHNR, CDR2 FQNEAQ (reference sequence). The CDR3 totals 15 residues. The V and J ends lost 2 bases and 1 base respectively, with 11 bases between them. The CDR3 bases are TGTGCCAGCAGCTTATTAGATACAGGGAACACTGAAGCTTTCTTT. Protein sequence: CASSLLDTGNTEAFF.

This clonotype came up a few times. The V call is TRBV6-2 or TRBV6-3, the J call TRBJ2-7, with TRBD2 identical over 8 bases. The length of the CDR3 is 15 residues. The V and J ends lost 8 bases and 6 bases, in that order; junction bases with no gene match: 15. CDR1 and CDR2 from the germline V gene are MNHEY and SVGEGT. The CDR3 DNA follows: TGTGCCAGCTCGGCGGGAGGACTCGGGGGGTCCGAGCAGTACTTC. It specifies CASSAGGLGGSEQYF.

V gene TRBV28 combines with J gene TRBJ1-5, with D maybe TRBD1 (6 bases). The germline gives CDR1 MDHEN, CDR2 SYDVKM. The CDR3 sequence is 15 residues long. V was cut by 7 bases and J by 1 base, with 14 bases left in between. The CDR3 nucleotides are TGTGCCAGCATGGGGGGGGCCATAAGCAATCAGCCCCAGCATTTT. This translates into CASMGGAISNQPQHF.

This rearrangement joins TRBV7-9 to TRBJ1-2; 11 positions agree with TRBD1. The CDR3 is 16 amino acids. V dropped 5 bases and J dropped 2; count of bases not matched to a gene: 7. Germline V gene sequence: CDR1 SEHNR, CDR2 FQNEAQ (reference sequence). CDR3 sequence reads: CASSTQRDRGNYGYTF. The CDR3 bases are TGTGCCAGCAGCACCCAAAGGGACAGGGGGAACTATGGCTACACCTTC.

This chain joins TRBV7-2 and TRBJ1-1, with 8 bases fitting TRBD1. This CDR3 has 14 amino acids. Per germline, CDR1 SGHTA and CDR2 FQGNSA. J lost 4 bases, V lost 6 bases, and 7 bases had no gene match. The CDR3 loop is CASRFGQGRTEAFF. Written as DNA, the CDR3 is TGTGCCAGCAGATTTGGACAGGGTCGCACTGAAGCTTTCTTT.

The V call is TRBV20-1, the J call TRBJ2-2; no clear D gene. From germline, CDR1 is DFQATT and CDR2 SNEGSKA (reference sequence). There are 12 residues in the CDR3. V was trimmed by 6 bases and J by 9 bases, leaving 14 bases between them. The CDR3 here is CSAGVTARELFF. In nucleotides, the CDR3 is TGCAGTGCGGGCGTTACGGCGAGGGAGCTGTTTTTT.

In this sample, this clonotype turned up a few times. This rearrangement joins TRBV7-9 to TRBJ2-1; D unresolved. Looked up from germline, CDR1 is SEHNR and CDR2 is FQNEAQ (reference sequence). V lost 2 bases and J 0 bases, leaving 5 bases between the germline ends. This CDR3 has 14 residues. As DNA, the CDR3 is TGTGCCAGCAGCTTATTCGACTCCTACAATGAGCAGTTCTTC. Its protein is CASSLFDSYNEQFF.

The table lists this clonotype with many counts. V gene TRBV7-9 combines with J gene TRBJ2-3, with D uncertain. Germline lookup yields CDR1 SEHNR and CDR2 FQNEAQ (reference sequence). Trimming pared 6 bases from V and 6 bases from J, leaving 7 bases between. The CDR3 extends over 11 amino acids. The chain's CDR3 is CASSATDTQYF. The CDR3, as DNA: TGTGCCAGCAGTGCGACTGATACGCAGTATTTT.

The rearrangement joins TRBV25-1 to TRBJ2-2; D possibly corresponds to TRBD1 (5 bases). Germline-derived CDR1 and CDR2 are MGHDK and SYGVNS. Trimming cost V 5 bases and J 4 bases, with 17 bases left between them. The CDR3 length is 16 residues. Here the CDR3 reads CASSRQGILSTGELFF. CDR3 nucleotide sequence: TGTGCCAGCAGTCGTCAGGGTATATTGTCCACCGGGGAGCTGTTTTTT.

The chain couples TRBV7-8 to TRBJ2-3; 7 nucleotides line up with TRBD2. Germline V gene lookup returns CDR1 SGHVS and CDR2 FQNEAQ. The CDR3 has 15 residues. V gave up 11 bases and J gave up 0 bases; unmatched junction bases: 11. Here the CDR3 reads CAAKVWEGSTDTQYF. The CDR3 DNA reads TGTGCCGCAAAGGTTTGGGAGGGGAGCACAGATACGCAGTATTTT. Full variable domain (remainder filled in from reference TRBV7-8 and TRBJ2-3): GAGVSQSPRYKVAKRGQDVALRCDPISGHVSLFWYQQALGQGPEFLTYFQNEAQLDKSGLPSDRFFAERPEGSVSTLKIQRTQQEDSAVYLCAAKVWEGSTDTQYFGPGTRLTVL.

This clonotype was seen only a few times. V and J are TRBV12-3 or TRBV12-4 and TRBJ1-1; 9 bases agree with TRBD1. The CDR3 extends over 13 amino acids. With V trimmed by 6 bases and J by 8 bases, 7 bases remained unmatched. CDR3 residues: CASRDRDRDEAFF. The CDR3 nucleotides read TGTGCCAGCAGGGACCGGGACAGGGACGAAGCTTTCTTT.

This chain joins TRBV7-2 and TRBJ2-3; 8 nucleotides line up with TRBD1. The CDR3 length is 15 residues. With V trimmed by 9 bases and J by 3 bases, 11 bases remained unmatched. Germline V CDR1 and CDR2: SGHTA, FQGNSA. CDR3 sequence (DNA): TGTGCCAGTGGAGATACAGGACAGGGAACAGATACGCAGTATTTT. This gives the protein CASGDTGQGTDTQYF.

This clonotype was detected only a few times. The chain is built from TRBV6-5 and TRBJ2-2, with unresolved D. Trimming took off 2 bases at V and 6 bases at J, with 4 bases between the two ends. The germline V gene has CDR1 MNHEY and CDR2 SVGAGI. CDR3 length: 12 residues. DNA for the CDR3: TGTGCCAGCAGTTACCCGGCCGGGGAGCTGTTTTTT. As protein: CASSYPAGELFF.

V and J are TRBV7-9 and TRBJ1-6, with D possibly TRBD1 on 5 matching bases. The CDR3 consists of 14 residues. V shed 3 bases and J shed 9 bases, with 12 bases lying between them. CDR1 SEHNR and CDR2 FQNEAQ come from the germline V gene (reference sequence). This CDR3 is CASSFDRYRSPLHF. CDR3 DNA: TGTGCCAGCAGCTTTGACAGATACCGTTCACCCCTCCACTTT.

This clonotype was observed a handful of times. An end of the junction does not agree with germline; a read error may underlie this. The V and J genes are TRBV7-9 and TRBJ2-1; 7 bases map to TRBD2. Germline V gene lookup returns CDR1 SEHNR and CDR2 FQNEAQ (reference sequence). CDR3 size: 15 residues. The CDR3 DNA follows: TGTGCCAGCAGCTTTGTGCTAGCGGTAGACAATGAGCGGTTCTTC. Encoded protein: CASSFVLAVDNERFF.

This clonotype was recorded a few times. This sequence joins TRBV9 and TRBJ2-5, with TRBD2 as a possible D gene (6 bases). The V end was cut by 0 bases, the J end by 5 bases, with 14 bases between. This CDR3 spans 15 amino acids. CDR1 is SGDLS, CDR2 YYNGEE, per germline. DNA of the CDR3: TGTGCCAGCAGCGTAGGGGGGGTTATGTCGGAGACCCAGTACTTC. Translating it yields CASSVGGVMSETQYF.

This clonotype came up a few times. This sequence joins TRBV5-1 and TRBJ2-1; no firm D call. The CDR3 covers 13 residues. Germline loops: CDR1 SGHRS, CDR2 YFSETQ. The V end lost 6 bases, the J end lost 6 bases, and 13 bases lay between the germline ends. The CDR3 protein is CASKMDRTNEQFF. For the CDR3, the DNA is TGCGCCAGCAAGATGGACCGTACCAATGAGCAGTTCTTC.

The V call is TRBV3-1, the J call TRBJ2-7, with D perhaps TRBD2 (5 bases). The CDR3 covers 14 residues. Trimming shortened V by 4 bases and J by 5 bases, and 15 bases separated the two germline ends. Per the germline V gene, CDR1 is LGHDT and CDR2 is YNNKEL (reference sequence). The CDR3 DNA reads TGTGCCAGCAGCCTCCCCGGGGTTAGGAACGAGCAGTACTTC. Residues: CASSLPGVRNEQYF.

V usage is TRBV29-1 and J usage is TRBJ1-2; 7 positions match TRBD1. The CDR3 loop spans 13 amino acids. J was trimmed by 7 bases and V by 4 bases; bases with no gene match: 9. CDR1 SQVTM and CDR2 ANQGSEA come from the germline V gene. The CDR3 is CSVGFGGGRGYTF. The CDR3 DNA follows: TGCAGCGTTGGTTTTGGAGGGGGCCGTGGCTACACCTTC. The variable domain in full, completed from reference TRBV29-1 and TRBJ1-2, reads SAVISQKPSRDICQRGTSLTIQCQVDSQVTMMFWYRQQPGQSLTLIATANQGSEATYESGFVIDKFPISRPNLTFSTLTVSNMSPEDSSIYLCSVGFGGGRGYTFGSGTRLTVV.

The rearrangement uses TRBV27 and TRBJ1-3, with TRBD1 matching over 7 bases. The length of the CDR3 is 16 residues. CDR1 is MNHEY, CDR2 SMNVEV, per germline (reference sequence). The V and J ends lost 5 bases and 2 bases, in that order; junction bases with no gene match: 9. CDR3 protein: CASSPDRTGAGNTIYF. The DNA for the CDR3 is TGTGCCAGCAGTCCGGACAGGACGGGGGCTGGAAACACCATATATTTT.

This chain joins TRBV10-3 and TRBJ1-1; D not resolved. Germline CDR1 ENHRY, CDR2 SYGVKD. The V gene lost 2 bases and the J gene lost 10 bases, with 8 bases spanning the gap. CDR3 size: 11 residues. CDR3 DNA: TGTGCCATCAGTGAGGGGCGCGGAGCTTTCTTT. Its protein product is CAISEGRGAFF.